Below are 11 T cell receptor beta chains sequenced from a single sample in a study of T cell responses to AZD1222 COVID-19 vaccine. TCRdb keeps only in-frame clones here, not all; method: immunoSEQ multiplex PCR. The data show 150,000 to 200,000 clones, roughly nine tenths seen once. The input for sequencing was peripheral blood, taken 28 days after the second dose of the MenACWY control vaccine. The receptors shown here come from an adult who received the MenACWY meningococcal vaccine as a control.

In the case of this clone: One junction end does not reproduce the germline sequence, and a read error may be involved. The CDR3 DNA sequence: TGCGCCAGCACCTTGGACAGGGGTGGTAATTCACCCCTCCACTTT. It encodes CASTLDRGGNSPLHF. V gene TRBV5-1 combines with J gene TRBJ1-6; 9 bases match TRBD1. This CDR3 contains 15 residues. Germline V gene sequence: CDR1 SGHRS, CDR2 YFSETQ.

This sequence joins TRBV5-1 and TRBJ2-2; 11 bases are shared with TRBD2. Looked up from germline, CDR1 is SGHRS and CDR2 is YFSETQ. CDR3 size: 16 residues. The trim removed 5 bases at V and 6 bases at J, leaving 9 bases unmatched. The DNA of the CDR3 is TGCGCCAGCAGTCTTGGGACTAGCGGAAAGGCCGGGGAGCTGTTTTTT. It specifies CASSLGTSGKAGELFF.

The rearrangement uses TRBV13 and TRBJ1-6, with D possibly TRBD1 on 5 matching bases. Germline loops: CDR1 PRHDT, CDR2 FYEKMQ (reference sequence). CDR3 length equals 16 residues. Trimming removed 8 bases at V and 7 bases at J, with 21 bases between. CDR3 sequence: CASRLKGRSSNSPLHF. The CDR3 DNA reads as TGTGCCAGCCGACTTAAGGGACGATCTTCAAATTCACCCCTCCACTTT. The variable domain in full, with the rest retrieved from reference TRBV13 and TRBJ1-6, is AAGVIQSPRHLIKEKRETATLKCYPIPRHDTVYWYQQGPGQDPQFLISFYEKMQSDKGSIPDRFSAQQFSDYHSELNMSSLELGDSALYFCASRLKGRSSNSPLHFGNGTRLTVT.

V and J are TRBV3-1 (or the pseudogene TRBV3-2) and TRBJ2-3, with 7 bases matching TRBD2. J lost 6 bases, V lost 1 base, and 4 bases had no gene match. The CDR3 loop spans 14 amino acids. Per the germline V gene, CDR1 is LGHDT and CDR2 is YNNKEL (reference sequence). Here the CDR3 reads CASSQAGAGDTQYF. CDR3 nucleotides: TGTGCCAGCAGCCAAGCGGGAGCGGGGGATACGCAGTATTTT.

The genes are TRBV5-1 and TRBJ1-4; 8 positions agree with TRBD1. The V and J ends lost 0 bases and 4 bases, in that order; junction bases with no gene match: 5. Germline V gene data show CDR1 as SGHRS and CDR2 as YFSETQ. CDR3 size: 16 residues. The CDR3, as DNA: TGCGCCAGCAGCTTGGGGACAGGGCAACATAATGAAAAACTGTTTTTT. Translating gives CASSLGTGQHNEKLFF.

J is TRBJ2-6 and V is TRBV7-9; 7 bases map to TRBD1. Germline V gene sequence: CDR1 SEHNR, CDR2 FQNEAQ (reference sequence). J was trimmed by 2 bases and V by 6 bases; bases with no gene match: 13. The CDR3 covers 18 residues. The CDR3 spells CASSPDRASWAGANVLTF. The CDR3 coding sequence is TGTGCCAGCAGTCCCGACAGGGCAAGCTGGGCTGGGGCCAACGTCCTGACTTTC. The complete variable domain, with remaining parts taken from reference TRBV7-9 and TRBJ2-6, reads DTGVSQNPRHKITKRGQNVTFRCDPISEHNRLYWYRQTLGQGPEFLTYFQNEAQLEKSRLLSDRFSAERPKGSFSTLEIQRTEQGDSAMYLCASSPDRASWAGANVLTFGAGSRLTVL.

This rearrangement joins TRBV19 to TRBJ2-1; D is perhaps TRBD1 (6 bases). The CDR3 consists of 15 residues. CDR1 LNHDA and CDR2 SQIVND come from the germline V gene (reference sequence). V lost 7 bases and J lost 6, with 19 bases in between. The CDR3 is CASNIGRGAVNEQFF. The CDR3 nucleotides read TGTGCCAGTAATATCGGCAGGGGTGCGGTCAATGAGCAGTTCTTC.

The chain joins TRBV5-5 to TRBJ1-3; possibly TRBD1 for D (5 bases). The germline CDR1 and CDR2 sequences are SGHKS and YYEKEE (reference sequence). The CDR3 is 16 residues long. V was pared by 0 bases and J by 2 bases, with 12 bases between. DNA for the CDR3: TGTGCCAGCAGCTTGGAGCGAGGGGCTACTGGAAACACCATATATTTT. Protein product: CASSLERGATGNTIYF.

This rearrangement joins TRBV5-1 to TRBJ2-3; D is ambiguous. V was trimmed by 3 bases and J by 3 bases, leaving 11 bases between them. CDR3 length equals 14 residues. Germline V gene lookup returns CDR1 SGHRS and CDR2 YFSETQ. CDR3 amino acids: CASSSVLGTDTQYF. CDR3 in DNA: TGCGCCAGCAGCTCCGTTCTGGGAACAGATACGCAGTATTTT.

The chain employs TRBV29-1 and TRBJ2-1, with 7 bases identical to TRBD2. The V gene's germline CDR1 is SQVTM and CDR2 ANQGSEA. This CDR3 comprises 13 residues. V lost 1 base to trimming and J lost 7 bases; unmatched junction nucleotides: 4. The CDR3, as DNA: TGCAGCGTTGAAGTTAGGACTAGAAATGAGCAGTTCTTC. Amino acids: CSVEVRTRNEQFF.

The rearrangement joins TRBV13 to TRBJ2-7, with a possible D match to TRBD1 (6 bases). CDR1 is PRHDT, CDR2 FYEKMQ, per germline (reference sequence). CDR3 size: 14 residues. The V gene lost 5 bases and the J gene lost 2 bases, with 13 bases spanning the gap. The CDR3 reads CASSPEGHAYEQYF. CDR3 coding DNA: TGTGCCAGCAGCCCCGAGGGACATGCCTACGAGCAGTACTTC.